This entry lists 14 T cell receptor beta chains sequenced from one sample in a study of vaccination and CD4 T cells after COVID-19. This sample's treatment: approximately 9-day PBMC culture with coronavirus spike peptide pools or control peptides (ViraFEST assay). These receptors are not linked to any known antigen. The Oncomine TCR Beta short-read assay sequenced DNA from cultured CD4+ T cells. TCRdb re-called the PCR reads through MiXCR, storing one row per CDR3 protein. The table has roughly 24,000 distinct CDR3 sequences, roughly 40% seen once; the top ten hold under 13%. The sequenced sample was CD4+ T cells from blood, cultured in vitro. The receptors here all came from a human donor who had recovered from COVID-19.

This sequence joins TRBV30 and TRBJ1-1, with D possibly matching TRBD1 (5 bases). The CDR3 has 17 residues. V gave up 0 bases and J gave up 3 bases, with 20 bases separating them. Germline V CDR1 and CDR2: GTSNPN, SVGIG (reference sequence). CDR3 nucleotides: TGTGCCTGGAGTGTAGGACTGGGGCCCTTCAGGTACACTGAAGCTTTCTTT. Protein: CAWSVGLGPFRYTEAFF.

In nucleotides, the CDR3 is TGTGCCAGCAGCTTAGCAGGGGGCGAAAATCAGCCCCAGCATTTT. As protein: CASSLAGGENQPQHF. The chain has TRBV7-9 and TRBJ1-5; 7 nucleotides match TRBD1. V was pared by 0 bases and J by 4 bases, with 3 bases of the junction left unmatched. CDR1 SEHNR and CDR2 FQNEAQ come from the germline V gene (reference sequence). The CDR3 is 15 amino acids.

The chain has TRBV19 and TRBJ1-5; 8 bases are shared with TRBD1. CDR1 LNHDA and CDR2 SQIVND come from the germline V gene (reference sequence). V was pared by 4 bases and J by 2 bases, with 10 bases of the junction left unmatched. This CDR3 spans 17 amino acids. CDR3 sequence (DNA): TGTGCCAGTAGTAGCTCGGGACAGGCCTTCGGCAATCAGCCCCAGCATTTT. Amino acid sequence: CASSSSGQAFGNQPQHF.

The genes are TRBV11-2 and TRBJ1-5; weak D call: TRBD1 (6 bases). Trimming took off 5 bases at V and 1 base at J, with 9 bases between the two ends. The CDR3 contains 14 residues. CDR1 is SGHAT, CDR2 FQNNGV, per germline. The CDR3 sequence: CASSGTLSNQPQHF. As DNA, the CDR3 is TGTGCCAGCAGCGGGACACTCAGCAATCAGCCCCAGCATTTT. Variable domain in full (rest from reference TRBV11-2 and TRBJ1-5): EAGVAQSPRYKIIEKRQSVAFWCNPISGHATLYWYQQILGQGPKLLIQFQNNGVVDDSQLPKDRFSAERLKGVDSTLKIQPAKLEDSAVYLCASSGTLSNQPQHFGDGTRLSIL.

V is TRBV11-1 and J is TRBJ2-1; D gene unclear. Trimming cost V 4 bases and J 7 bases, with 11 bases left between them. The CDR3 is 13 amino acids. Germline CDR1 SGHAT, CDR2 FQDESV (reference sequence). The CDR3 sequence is CASSSAPENEQFF. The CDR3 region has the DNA TGTGCCAGCAGCTCCGCTCCCGAAAATGAGCAGTTCTTC.

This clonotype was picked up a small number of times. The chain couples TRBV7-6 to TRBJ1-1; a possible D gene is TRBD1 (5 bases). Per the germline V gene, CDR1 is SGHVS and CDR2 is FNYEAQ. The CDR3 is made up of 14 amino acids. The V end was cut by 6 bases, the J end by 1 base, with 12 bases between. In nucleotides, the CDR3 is TGTGCCAGCAGTCCAGGGATGACGAACACTGAAGCTTTCTTT. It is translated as CASSPGMTNTEAFF.

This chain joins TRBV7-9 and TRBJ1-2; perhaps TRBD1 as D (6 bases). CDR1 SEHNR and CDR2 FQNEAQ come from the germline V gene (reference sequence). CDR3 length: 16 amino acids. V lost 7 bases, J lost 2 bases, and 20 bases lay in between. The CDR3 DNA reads TGTGCCAGCACCCGTGAATGGGGGCTGGAAAACTATGGCTACACCTTC. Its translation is CASTREWGLENYGYTF.

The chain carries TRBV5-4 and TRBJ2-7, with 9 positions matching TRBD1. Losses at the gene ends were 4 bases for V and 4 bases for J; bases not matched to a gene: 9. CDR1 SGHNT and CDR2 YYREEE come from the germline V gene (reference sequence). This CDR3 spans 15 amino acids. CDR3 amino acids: CASSPGQGVGYEQYF. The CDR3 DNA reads TGTGCCAGCAGCCCGGGACAGGGCGTGGGATACGAGCAGTACTTC.

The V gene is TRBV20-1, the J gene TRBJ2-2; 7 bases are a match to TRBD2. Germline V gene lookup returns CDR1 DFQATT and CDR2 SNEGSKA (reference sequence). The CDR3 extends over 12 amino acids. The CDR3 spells CERAGNTGELFF. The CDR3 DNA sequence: TGCGAGAGAGCGGGAAACACCGGGGAGCTGTTTTTT.

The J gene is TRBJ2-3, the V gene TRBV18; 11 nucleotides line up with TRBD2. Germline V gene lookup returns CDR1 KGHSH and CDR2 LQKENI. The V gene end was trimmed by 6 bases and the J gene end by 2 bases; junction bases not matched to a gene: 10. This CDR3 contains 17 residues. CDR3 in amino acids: CASSTGPGLAATDTQYF. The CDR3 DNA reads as TGTGCCAGCTCCACTGGGCCGGGACTAGCGGCCACAGATACGCAGTATTTT.

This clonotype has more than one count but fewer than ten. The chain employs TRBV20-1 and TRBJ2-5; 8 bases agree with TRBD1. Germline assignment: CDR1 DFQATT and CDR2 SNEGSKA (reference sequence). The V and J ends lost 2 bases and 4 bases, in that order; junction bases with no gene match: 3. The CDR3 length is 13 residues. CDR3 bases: TGCAGTGCTAGAAGGACAGGGAGAGAGACCCAGTACTTC. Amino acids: CSARRTGRETQYF.

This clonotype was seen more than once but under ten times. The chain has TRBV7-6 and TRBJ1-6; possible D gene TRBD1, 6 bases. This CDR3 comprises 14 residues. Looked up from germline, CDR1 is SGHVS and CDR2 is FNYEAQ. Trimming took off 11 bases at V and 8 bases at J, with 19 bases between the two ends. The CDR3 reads CAVSLLNRDSPLHF. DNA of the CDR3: TGTGCCGTCTCTTTATTGAACAGGGATTCACCCCTCCACTTT.

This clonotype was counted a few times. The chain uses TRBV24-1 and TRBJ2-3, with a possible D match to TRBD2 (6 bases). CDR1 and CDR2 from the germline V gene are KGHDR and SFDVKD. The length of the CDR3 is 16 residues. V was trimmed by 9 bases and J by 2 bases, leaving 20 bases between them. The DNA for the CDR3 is TGTGCCACCGCTACATGGGACCGGGGACTCACAGATACGCAGTATTTT. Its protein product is CATATWDRGLTDTQYF.

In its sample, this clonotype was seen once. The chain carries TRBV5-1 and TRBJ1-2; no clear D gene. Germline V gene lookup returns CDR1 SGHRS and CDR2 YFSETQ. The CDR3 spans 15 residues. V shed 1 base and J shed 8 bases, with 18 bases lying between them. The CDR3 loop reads CASSLYSSSTLGYTF. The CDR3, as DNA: TGCGCCAGCAGCTTGTATTCTTCTTCCACTCTGGGCTACACCTTC.